These T cell receptor beta chains were read from a single sample in a study of CD4 T cells in relation to SARS-CoV-2 and coronaviruses. These receptors lack a known antigen. Data came from immunoSEQ multiplex PCR; TCRdb stores just in-frame clones and leaves some out. Of about 19,000 clones in the sample, 75% to 85% are singletons; the top ten hold over 20%. Sequencing used CD4+ T cells from PBMCs, cultured in vitro. The source of these receptors is a human donor in good health. Both conserved end residues are part of each CDR3. D genes are given only for firm matches. Some rows have no size entry. The others give once, few or many, or a class for an expanded clone.

>TRBV6-2/TRBV6-3|.|14|.|TRBJ2-7
TGTGCCAGCAGCTCCGGGACACCGTCCTACGAGCAGTACTTC
CASSSGTPSYEQYF
>TRBV9|.|15|.|TRBJ1-1
TGTGCCAGCAGCCTAGCGGGTTCCGGGGTATCTGAAGCTTTCTTT
CASSLAGSGVSEAFF
>TRBV6-4|few|14|.|TRBJ2-3
TGTGCCAGCAGTGGTGCAGGGGGCACAGATACGCAGTATTTT
CASSGAGGTDTQYF
>TRBV7-2|.|14|.|TRBJ2-7
TGTGCCAGCAGCCTCATGGATGGATTGGGCGAGCAGTACTTC
CASSLMDGLGEQYF
>TRBV5-4|.|15|TRBD2|TRBJ2-5
TGTGCCAGCAGCGGGGGACTAGCGAGTCAAGAGACCCAGTACTTC
CASSGGLASQETQYF
>TRBV5-4|.|15|TRBD1|TRBJ2-3
TGTGCCAGCAGCTCGCAGACAGGGATCACAGATACGCAGTATTTT
CASSSQTGITDTQYF
>TRBV5-1|.|14|.|TRBJ1-2
TGCGCCAGCAGCTTTAATCCGACTGATTATGGCTACACCTTC
CASSFNPTDYGYTF
>TRBV9|.|15|TRBD2|TRBJ2-7
TGTGCCAGCAGTAGAACGCGGACTAGGCCCTACGAGCAGTACTTC
CASSRTRTRPYEQYF
>TRBV6-5|.|15|.|TRBJ2-3
TGTGCCAGCAGTTACCAATCGAAGTTCACAGATACGCAGTATTTT
CASSYQSKFTDTQYF
>TRBV5-4|.|16|.|TRBJ2-5
TGTGCCAGCAGCTTGTCACTGGGGTCTTCCAGGGAGACCCAGTACTTC
CASSLSLGSSRETQYF
>TRBV11-3|.|15|TRBD2|TRBJ2-3
TGTGCCAGCAGCTTAGGGGCGGGGGGGCCAGATACGCAGTATTTT
CASSLGAGGPDTQYF
>TRBV5-1|.|14|TRBD2|TRBJ2-5
TGCGCCAGCAGGGCTACTAGCGGGCAAGAGACCCAGTACTTC
CASRATSGQETQYF
>TRBV21-1|.|17|.|TRBJ2-7
TGTGCCAGCAGCCCGCAAACGTCCCCGACTAGCGCCTACGAGCAGTACTTC
CASSPQTSPTSAYEQYF
>TRBV7-9|.|13|.|TRBJ1-2
TGTGCCAGCAGCTTAGGACCTCTATATGGCTACACCTTC
CASSLGPLYGYTF
>TRBV19|.|15|.|TRBJ1-5
TGTGCCAGTCACCGGGACACATATAGCAATCAGCCCCAGCATTTT
CASHRDTYSNQPQHF
>TRBV7-3|.|14|.|TRBJ2-1
TGTGCCAGCAGCTTAATGGGGGGAGTCGATGAGCAGTTCTTC
CASSLMGGVDEQFF
>TRBV7-7|.|17|.|TRBJ1-4
TGTGCCAGCAGCTTGCGACAGCTCCTCCCGGATTGTGAAAAACTGTTTTTT
CASSLRQLLPDCEKLFF
>TRBV2|.|13|TRBD1|TRBJ2-3
TGTGCCAGCGAGACAGGGGGGGTAGATACGCAGTATTTT
CASETGGVDTQYF
>TRBV18|.|15|TRBD2|TRBJ2-3
TGTGCCAGCTCACCTTTAGCGGGTCGCACAGATACGCAGTATTTT
CASSPLAGRTDTQYF
>TRBV18|.|14|TRBD1|TRBJ1-1
TGTGCCAGCTCACCGGCAGGGGGTTTGACTGAAGCTTTCTTT
CASSPAGGLTEAFF
>TRBV19|.|16|.|TRBJ1-1
TGTGCCAGTAGTAATCCCCTGGGCAGGACCAACACTGAAGCTTTCTTT
CASSNPLGRTNTEAFF
>TRBV19|.|14|.|TRBJ2-7
TGTGCCAGTAGTATAGCGGCATCCAACTACGAGCAGTACTTC
CASSIAASNYEQYF
>TRBV7-2|once|13|.|TRBJ1-1
TGTGCCAGCAGCTTAGCAGGGAACACTGAAGCTTTCTTT
CASSLAGNTEAFF
>TRBV6-5|.|15|.|TRBJ1-6
TGTGCCAGCAGGACGCCATGGGGCGATAATTCACCCCTCCACTTT
CASRTPWGDNSPLHF
>TRBV30|few|13|.|TRBJ1-6
TGTGCCTGGACACGGGGGGCGAATTCACCCCTCCACTTT
CAWTRGANSPLHF
>TRBV2|.|13|.|TRBJ2-7
TGTGCCAGCAGGAGACATCTCTCCTACGAGCAGTACTTC
CASRRHLSYEQYF
>TRBV5-6|.|15|.|TRBJ1-1
TGTGCCAGCAGCTTGGTTCGGGGTTTCGGCACTGAAGCTTTCTTT
CASSLVRGFGTEAFF
>TRBV28|.|15|.|TRBJ2-3
TGTGCCAGCAGTTCCGCCGACGCCGAGCCGGATACGCAGTATTTT
CASSSADAEPDTQYF
>TRBV7-9|.|17|TRBD2|TRBJ2-1
TGTGCCAGCAGCTTATCAGGGTCGACTAGCGGGGTAGTGGGTGGGTTCTTC
CASSLSGSTSGVVGGFF
>TRBV10-2|few|13|.|TRBJ1-1
TGCGCCAGCAGTGAGTCAGGGTACGCTGAAGCTTTCTTT
CASSESGYAEAFF
>TRBV4-1|.|12|TRBD1|TRBJ1-1
TGCGCCAGCAGCTCCCGACAGGGGATGCTGATCTTT
CASSSRQGMLIF
>TRBV18|.|14|.|TRBJ2-6
TGTGCCAGCTCACCCCCCGGGGGGGCCAACGTCCTGACTTTC
CASSPPGGANVLTF
>TRBV19|.|15|.|TRBJ2-4
TGTGCCACTCAGCAGGGGGACTCAGCCAAAAACATTCAGTACTTC
CATQQGDSAKNIQYF
>TRBV5-4|few|11|.|TRBJ2-7
TGTGCCAGCAGCTCTAGCTACGAGCAGTACTTC
CASSSSYEQYF
>TRBV7-2|once|16|TRBD2|TRBJ2-5
TGTGCCAGCAGCTTAGCCAGCGGGGGGGCAGGGGAGACCCAGTACTTC
CASSLASGGAGETQYF
>TRBV7-2|few|15|TRBD1|TRBJ1-2
TGTGCCAGCAGCCCAAGAGGGGGCAGAAACTATGGCTACACCTTC
CASSPRGGRNYGYTF
>TRBV29-1|.|14|.|TRBJ1-4
TGCAGCGTTGAGGATTCTAGGACTAATGAAAAACTGTTTTTT
CSVEDSRTNEKLFF
>TRBV6-4|.|14|TRBD2|TRBJ2-1
TGTGCCAGCAGGGGACTAGCATTGGGTGGCGAGCAGTTCTTC
CASRGLALGGEQFF
>TRBV30|.|15|.|TRBJ1-4
TGTGCCTTCACAGCTTCGGGGCGCTCTAATGAAAAACTGTTTTTT
CAFTASGRSNEKLFF
>TRBV7-9|.|15|.|TRBJ2-5
TGTGCCAGCAGCTTAGAAGGGGGGGCCGGGGAGACCCAGTACTTC
CASSLEGGAGETQYF
>TRBV2|once|17|.|TRBJ1-1
TGTGCCAGCAGTGAATTGGGCCTTTATTGGGGCAACACTGAAGCTTTCTTT
CASSELGLYWGNTEAFF
>TRBV7-2|few|15|.|TRBJ1-6
TGTGCCAGCAGCGAAAGCAGGGTGGGGGGTTCACCCCTCCACTTT
CASSESRVGGSPLHF
>TRBV11-2|.|17|.|TRBJ2-3
TGTGCCAGCAACCCCCGCGGATGGGGGCCCGGGGGCGATACGCAGTATTTT
CASNPRGWGPGGDTQYF
>TRBV30|once|15|TRBD1|TRBJ1-4
TGTGCCTGGAGTGTAGGACAGGGAGGCAATGAAAAACTGTTTTTT
CAWSVGQGGNEKLFF
>TRBV7-2|.|13|TRBD1|TRBJ1-2
TGTGCCAGCAGCCCAGGGGACAGACTTGGCTACACCTTC
CASSPGDRLGYTF
>TRBV4-3|.|15|TRBD2|TRBJ2-1
TGCGCCAGCAGCCAAGACTGGGGGGGGGTCAATGAGCAGTTCTTC
CASSQDWGGVNEQFF
>TRBV15|.|18|.|TRBJ1-3
TGTGCCACCAGCGAGAAGGGCAGGCCCTACCTCTCTGGAAACACCATATATTTT
CATSEKGRPYLSGNTIYF
>TRBV7-9|.|14|.|TRBJ2-3
TGTGCCAGCAGCTCGACCCTAGGGCCAGATACGCAGTATTTT
CASSSTLGPDTQYF
>TRBV6-4|.|13|.|TRBJ1-2
TGTGCCAGCAGTGACGTTCAGGGGAGCGGCTACACCTTC
CASSDVQGSGYTF
>TRBV3-1/TRBV3-2|.|14|.|TRBJ2-6
TGTGCCAGCAGCCAAGGTTACGTGGGCAACGTCCTGACTTTC
CASSQGYVGNVLTF
>TRBV30|once|13|.|TRBJ2-7
TGTGCCTGGGGGCCAGGGGTGCTGTACGAGCAGTACTTC
CAWGPGVLYEQYF